This section outlines one TCR beta chain sequence together with its context. Sequencing was performed with immunoSEQ multiplex PCR; in TCRdb, only in-frame clones are kept and a portion is missing. The table records around 140,000 clones, approximately 78% of them present only once. Germline lookup yields CDR1 MNHNS and CDR2 SASEGT. The length of the CDR3 is 15 residues. J lost 10 bases, V lost 5 bases, and 10 bases had no gene match. The sample originates from a study of blood T cell repertoires in COVID-19. Overall study context: Spain, Italy and the United States supplied samples that represented acute and convalescent COVID-19. T cells, B-cell-depleted T cells, or PBMCs supplied cDNA or gDNA.

The receptor was derived from a human donor with acute or convalescent COVID-19. The donor label of this sample is uncertain. The V and J genes are TRBV6-1 and TRBJ1-6; 8 positions agree with TRBD1. Sequencing was performed on peripheral blood. DNA of the CDR3: TGTGCCAGCAGTTTTGGGCAGGGGGCTTTCTCACCCCTCCACTTT. Translating gives CASSFGQGAFSPLHF.